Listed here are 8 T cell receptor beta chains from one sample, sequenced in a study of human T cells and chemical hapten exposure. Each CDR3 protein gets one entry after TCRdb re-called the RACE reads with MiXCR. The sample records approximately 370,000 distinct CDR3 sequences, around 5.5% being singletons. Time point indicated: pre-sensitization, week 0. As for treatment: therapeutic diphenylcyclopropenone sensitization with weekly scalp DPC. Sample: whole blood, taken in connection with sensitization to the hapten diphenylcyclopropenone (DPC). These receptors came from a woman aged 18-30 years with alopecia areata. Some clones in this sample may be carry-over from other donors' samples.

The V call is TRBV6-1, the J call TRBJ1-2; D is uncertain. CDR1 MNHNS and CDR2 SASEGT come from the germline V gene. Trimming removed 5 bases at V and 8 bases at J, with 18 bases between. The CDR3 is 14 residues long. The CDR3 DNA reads TGTGCCAGCAGTCGCGACGGACCCTCGGGGGGCTACACCTTC. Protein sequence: CASSRDGPSGGYTF.

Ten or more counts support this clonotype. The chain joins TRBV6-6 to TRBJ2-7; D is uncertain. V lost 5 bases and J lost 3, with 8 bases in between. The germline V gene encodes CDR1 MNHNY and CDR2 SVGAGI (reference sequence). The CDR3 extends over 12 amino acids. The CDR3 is CASSAFGYEQYF. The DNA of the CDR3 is TGTGCCAGCAGTGCCTTCGGCTACGAGCAGTACTTC.

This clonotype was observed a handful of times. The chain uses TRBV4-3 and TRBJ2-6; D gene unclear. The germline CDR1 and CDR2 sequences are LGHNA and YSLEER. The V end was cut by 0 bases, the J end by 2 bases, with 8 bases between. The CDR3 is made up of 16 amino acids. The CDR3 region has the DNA TGCGCCAGCAGCCAAGATCTTCCGGCTGGGGCCAACGTCCTGACTTTC. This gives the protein CASSQDLPAGANVLTF.

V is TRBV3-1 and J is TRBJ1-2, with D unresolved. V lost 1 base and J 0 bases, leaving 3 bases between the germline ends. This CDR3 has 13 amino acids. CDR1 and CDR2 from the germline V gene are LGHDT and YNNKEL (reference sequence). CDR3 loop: CASSQGPNYGYTF. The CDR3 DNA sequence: TGTGCCAGCAGCCAAGGGCCTAACTATGGCTACACCTTC.

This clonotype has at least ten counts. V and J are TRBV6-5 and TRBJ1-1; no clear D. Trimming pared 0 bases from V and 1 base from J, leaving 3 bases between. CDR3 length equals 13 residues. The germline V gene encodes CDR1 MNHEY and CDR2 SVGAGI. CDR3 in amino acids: CASSYSRNTEAFF. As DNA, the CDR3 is TGTGCCAGCAGTTACTCTCGGAACACTGAAGCTTTCTTT.

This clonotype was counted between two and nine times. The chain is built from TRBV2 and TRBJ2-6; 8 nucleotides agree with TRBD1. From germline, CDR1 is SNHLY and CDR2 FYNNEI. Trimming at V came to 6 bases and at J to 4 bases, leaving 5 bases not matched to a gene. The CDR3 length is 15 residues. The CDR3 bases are TGTGCCAGCAGAGAACAGGGGGAGGGGGCCAACGTCCTGACTTTC. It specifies CASREQGEGANVLTF.

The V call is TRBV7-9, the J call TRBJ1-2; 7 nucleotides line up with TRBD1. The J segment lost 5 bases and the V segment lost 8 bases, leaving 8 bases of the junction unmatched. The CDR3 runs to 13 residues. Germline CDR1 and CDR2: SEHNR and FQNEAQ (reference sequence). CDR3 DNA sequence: TGTGCCAGCCGCCCCGCAGGGGGGTATGGCTACACCTTC. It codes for CASRPAGGYGYTF.

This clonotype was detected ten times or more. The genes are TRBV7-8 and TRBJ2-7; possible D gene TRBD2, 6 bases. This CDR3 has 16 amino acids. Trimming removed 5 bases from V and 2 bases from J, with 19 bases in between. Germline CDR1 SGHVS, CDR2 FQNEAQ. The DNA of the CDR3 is TGTGCCAGCAGCCCGAAAGTGGCAGGGAGGACCTACGAGCAGTACTTC. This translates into CASSPKVAGRTYEQYF. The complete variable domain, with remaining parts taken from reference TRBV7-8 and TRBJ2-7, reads GAGVSQSPRYKVAKRGQDVALRCDPISGHVSLFWYQQALGQGPEFLTYFQNEAQLDKSGLPSDRFFAERPEGSVSTLKIQRTQQEDSAVYLCASSPKVAGRTYEQYFGPGTRLTVT.